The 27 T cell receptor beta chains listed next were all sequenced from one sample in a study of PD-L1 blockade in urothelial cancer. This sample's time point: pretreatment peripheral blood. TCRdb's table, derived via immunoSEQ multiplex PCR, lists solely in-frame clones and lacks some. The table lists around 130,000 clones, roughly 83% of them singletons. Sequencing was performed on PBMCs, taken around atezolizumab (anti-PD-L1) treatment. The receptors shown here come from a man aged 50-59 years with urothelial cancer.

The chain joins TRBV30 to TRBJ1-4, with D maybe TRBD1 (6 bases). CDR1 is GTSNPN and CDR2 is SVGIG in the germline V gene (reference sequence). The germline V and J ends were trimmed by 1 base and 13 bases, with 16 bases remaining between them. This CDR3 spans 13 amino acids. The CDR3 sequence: CAWSEDRSFGLFF. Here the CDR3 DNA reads TGTGCCTGGAGTGAAGACAGGAGTTTTGGACTGTTTTTT.

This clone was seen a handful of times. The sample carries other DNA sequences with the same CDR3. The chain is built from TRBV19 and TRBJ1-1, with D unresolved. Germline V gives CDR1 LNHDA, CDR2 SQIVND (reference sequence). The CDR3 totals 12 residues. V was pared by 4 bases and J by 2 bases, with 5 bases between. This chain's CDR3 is CASSNSNTEAFF. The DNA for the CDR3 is TGTGCCAGTAGTAACAGTAACACTGAAGCTTTCTTT.

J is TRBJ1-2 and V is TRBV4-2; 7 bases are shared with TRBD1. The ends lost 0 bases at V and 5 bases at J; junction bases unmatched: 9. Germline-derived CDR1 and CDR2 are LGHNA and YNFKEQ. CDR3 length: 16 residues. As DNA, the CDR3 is TGTGCCAGCAGCCAAGACCTGACAGGGACGAATTATGGCTACACCTTC. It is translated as CASSQDLTGTNYGYTF.

DNA of the CDR3: TGTGCCAGCTCACCAGGGCGACAGGGTACCGGGGAGCTGTTTTTT. Translated, it gives CASSPGRQGTGELFF. The chain links TRBV18 to TRBJ2-2; 7 nucleotides agree with TRBD1. The V and J ends lost 2 bases and 5 bases, in that order; junction bases with no gene match: 5. The CDR3 spans 15 residues. Germline V lookup: CDR1 KGHSH, CDR2 LQKENI.

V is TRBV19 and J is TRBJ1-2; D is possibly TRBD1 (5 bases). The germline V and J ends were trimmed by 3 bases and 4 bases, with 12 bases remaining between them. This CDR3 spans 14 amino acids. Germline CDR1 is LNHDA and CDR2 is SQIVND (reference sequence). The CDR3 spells CASSISRDSYGYTF. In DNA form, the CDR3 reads TGTGCCAGTAGTATCTCCAGGGATAGCTATGGCTACACCTTC.

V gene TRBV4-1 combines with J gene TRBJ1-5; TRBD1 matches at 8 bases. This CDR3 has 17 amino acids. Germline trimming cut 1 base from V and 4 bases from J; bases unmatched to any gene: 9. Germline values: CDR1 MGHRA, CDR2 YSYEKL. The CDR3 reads CASSQGAGQGPNQPQHF. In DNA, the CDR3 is TGCGCCAGCAGCCAAGGTGCCGGACAGGGACCAAATCAGCCCCAGCATTTT.

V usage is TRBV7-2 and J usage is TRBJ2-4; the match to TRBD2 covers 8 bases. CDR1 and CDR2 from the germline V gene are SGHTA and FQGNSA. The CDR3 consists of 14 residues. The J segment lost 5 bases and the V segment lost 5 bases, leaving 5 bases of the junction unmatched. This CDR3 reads CASSPGLAENIQYF. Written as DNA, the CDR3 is TGTGCCAGCAGCCCAGGACTAGCAGAAAACATTCAGTACTTC.

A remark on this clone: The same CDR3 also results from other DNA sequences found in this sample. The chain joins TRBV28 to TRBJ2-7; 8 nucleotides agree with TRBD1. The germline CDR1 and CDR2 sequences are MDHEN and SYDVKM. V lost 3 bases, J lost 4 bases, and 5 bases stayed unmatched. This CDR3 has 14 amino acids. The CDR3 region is CASSLAGGSYEQYF. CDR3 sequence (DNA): TGTGCCAGCAGTTTGGCAGGGGGCTCATACGAGCAGTACTTC. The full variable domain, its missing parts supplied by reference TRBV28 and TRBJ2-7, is DVKVTQSSRYLVKRTGEKVFLECVQDMDHENMFWYRQDPGLGLRLIYFSYDVKMKEKGDIPEGYSVSREKKERFSLILESASTNQTSMYLCASSLAGGSYEQYFGPGTRLTVT.

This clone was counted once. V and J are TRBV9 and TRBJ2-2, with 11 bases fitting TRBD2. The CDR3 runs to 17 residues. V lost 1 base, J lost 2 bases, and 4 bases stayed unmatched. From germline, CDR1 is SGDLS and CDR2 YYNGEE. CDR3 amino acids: CASSVRGTSGNTGELFF. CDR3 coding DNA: TGTGCCAGCAGCGTACGAGGGACTAGCGGAAACACCGGGGAGCTGTTTTTT. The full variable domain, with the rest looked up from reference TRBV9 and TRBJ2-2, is DSGVTQTPKHLITATGQRVTLRCSPRSGDLSVYWYQQSLDQGLQFLIQYYNGEERAKGNILERFSAQQFPDLHSELNLSSLELGDSALYFCASSVRGTSGNTGELFFGEGSRLTVL.

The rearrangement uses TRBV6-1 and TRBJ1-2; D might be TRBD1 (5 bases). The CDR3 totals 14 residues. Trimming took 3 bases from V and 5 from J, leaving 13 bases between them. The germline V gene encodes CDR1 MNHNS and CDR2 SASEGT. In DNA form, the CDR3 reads TGTGCCAGCAGTGAGTACGTCTCAGGGTATGGCTACACCTTC. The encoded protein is CASSEYVSGYGYTF.

CDR3 sequence (DNA): TGTGCCAGCAGTTTAACAGCCCTAGTGGGAGGTGAAAAACTGTTTTTT. Translated: CASSLTALVGGEKLFF. This rearrangement joins TRBV27 to TRBJ1-4; no definite D call. V was pared by 2 bases and J by 7 bases, with 17 bases between. Germline V gene data show CDR1 as MNHEY and CDR2 as SMNVEV (reference sequence). This CDR3 has 16 residues.

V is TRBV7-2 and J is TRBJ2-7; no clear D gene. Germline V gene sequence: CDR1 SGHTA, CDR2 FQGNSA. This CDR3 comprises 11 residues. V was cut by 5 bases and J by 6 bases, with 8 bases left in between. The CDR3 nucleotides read TGTGCCAGCAGCCGGTCTAGCGAGCAGTACTTC. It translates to CASSRSSEQYF.

The CDR3 loop reads CASRGLAVSSYEQYF. The CDR3 region has the DNA TGTGCCAGCAGGGGACTAGCGGTTAGCTCCTACGAGCAGTACTTC. The rearrangement links TRBV6-1 to TRBJ2-7; TRBD2 matches 11 bases. CDR1 and CDR2 from the germline V gene are MNHNS and SASEGT. CDR3 length: 15 amino acids. With 6 bases clipped from V and 0 bases from J, the junction kept 4 bases outside the gene matches.

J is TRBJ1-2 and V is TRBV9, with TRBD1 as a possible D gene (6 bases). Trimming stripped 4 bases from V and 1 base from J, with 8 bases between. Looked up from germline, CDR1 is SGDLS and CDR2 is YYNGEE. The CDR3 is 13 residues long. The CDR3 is CASSTGNNYGYTF. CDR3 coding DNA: TGTGCCAGCAGCACAGGGAATAACTATGGCTACACCTTC.

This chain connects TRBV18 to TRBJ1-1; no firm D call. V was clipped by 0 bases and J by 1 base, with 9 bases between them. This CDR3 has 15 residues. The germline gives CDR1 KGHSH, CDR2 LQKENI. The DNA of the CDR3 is TGTGCCAGCTCACCACCGGGCAGCCAGAACACTGAAGCTTTCTTT. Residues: CASSPPGSQNTEAFF.

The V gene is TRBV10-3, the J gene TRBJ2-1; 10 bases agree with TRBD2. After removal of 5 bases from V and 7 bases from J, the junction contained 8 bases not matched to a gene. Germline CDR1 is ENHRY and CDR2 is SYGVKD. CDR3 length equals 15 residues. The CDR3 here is CAISSLAGVQNEQFF. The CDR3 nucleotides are TGTGCCATCAGTTCTCTAGCGGGAGTACAGAATGAGCAGTTCTTC.

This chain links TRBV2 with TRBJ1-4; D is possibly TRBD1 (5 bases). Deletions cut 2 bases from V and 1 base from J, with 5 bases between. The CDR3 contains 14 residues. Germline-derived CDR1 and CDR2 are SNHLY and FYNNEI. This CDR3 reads CASSEQGTNEKLFF. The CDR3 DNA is TGTGCCAGCAGTGAACAGGGAACTAATGAAAAACTGTTTTTT.

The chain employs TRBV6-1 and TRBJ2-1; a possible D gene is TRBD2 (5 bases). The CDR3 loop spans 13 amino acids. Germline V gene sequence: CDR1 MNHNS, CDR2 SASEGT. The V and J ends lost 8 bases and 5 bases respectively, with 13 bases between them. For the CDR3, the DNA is TGTGCCAGCCGAGGGCAGAAGAACAATGAGCAGTTCTTC. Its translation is CASRGQKNNEQFF.

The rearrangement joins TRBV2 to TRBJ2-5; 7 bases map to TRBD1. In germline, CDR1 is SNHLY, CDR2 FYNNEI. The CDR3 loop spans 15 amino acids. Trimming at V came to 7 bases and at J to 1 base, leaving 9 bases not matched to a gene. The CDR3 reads CASTKVRGPQETQYF. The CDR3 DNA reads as TGTGCCAGCACCAAAGTTAGGGGGCCCCAAGAGACCCAGTACTTC.

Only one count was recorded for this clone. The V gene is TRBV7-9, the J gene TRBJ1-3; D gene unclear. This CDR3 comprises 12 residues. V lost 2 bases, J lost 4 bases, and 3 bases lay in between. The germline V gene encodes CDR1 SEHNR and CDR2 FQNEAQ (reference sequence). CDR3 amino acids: CASSLPGNTIYF. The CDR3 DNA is TGTGCCAGCAGCTTACCGGGAAACACCATATATTTT.

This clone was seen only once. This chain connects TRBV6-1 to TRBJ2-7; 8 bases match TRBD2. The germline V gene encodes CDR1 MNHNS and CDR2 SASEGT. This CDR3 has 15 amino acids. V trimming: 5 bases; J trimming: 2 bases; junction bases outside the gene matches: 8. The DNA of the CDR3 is TGTGCCAGCAGTCTGACTAGCGCTATTACCTACGAGCAGTACTTC. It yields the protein CASSLTSAITYEQYF.

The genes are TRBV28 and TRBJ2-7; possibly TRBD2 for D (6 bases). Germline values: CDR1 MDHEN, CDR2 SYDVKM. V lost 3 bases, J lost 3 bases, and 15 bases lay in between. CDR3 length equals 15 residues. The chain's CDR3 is CASSFQLATNYEQYF. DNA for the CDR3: TGTGCCAGCAGTTTCCAGCTAGCGACGAACTACGAGCAGTACTTC.

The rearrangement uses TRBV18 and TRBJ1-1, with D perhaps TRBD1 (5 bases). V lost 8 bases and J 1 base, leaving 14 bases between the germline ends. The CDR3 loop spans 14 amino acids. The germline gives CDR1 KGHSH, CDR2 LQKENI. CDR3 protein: CASRSTETNTEAFF. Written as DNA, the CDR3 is TGTGCCAGCCGATCGACAGAAACGAACACTGAAGCTTTCTTT.

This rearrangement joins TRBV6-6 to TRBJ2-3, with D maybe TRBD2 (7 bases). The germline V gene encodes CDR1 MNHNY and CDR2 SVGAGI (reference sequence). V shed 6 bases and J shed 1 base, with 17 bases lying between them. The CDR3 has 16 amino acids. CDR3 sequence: CASRHTGGVGTDTQYF. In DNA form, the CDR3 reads TGTGCCAGCAGACACACGGGGGGCGTTGGCACAGATACGCAGTATTTT.

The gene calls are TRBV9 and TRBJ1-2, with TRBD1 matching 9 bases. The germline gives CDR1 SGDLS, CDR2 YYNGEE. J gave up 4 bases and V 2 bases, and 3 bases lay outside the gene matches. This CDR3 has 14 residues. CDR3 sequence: CASSVGTGLYGYTF. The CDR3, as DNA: TGTGCCAGCAGCGTCGGGACAGGGCTCTATGGCTACACCTTC.

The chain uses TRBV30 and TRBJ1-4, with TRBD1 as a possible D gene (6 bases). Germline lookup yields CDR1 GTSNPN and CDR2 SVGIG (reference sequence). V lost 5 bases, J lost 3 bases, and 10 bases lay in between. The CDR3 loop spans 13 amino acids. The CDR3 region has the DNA TGTGCCTGGGCCAGGGGTGCTAATGAAAAACTGTTTTTT. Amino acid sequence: CAWARGANEKLFF. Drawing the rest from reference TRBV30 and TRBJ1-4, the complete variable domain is SQTIHQWPATLVQPVGSPLSLECTVEGTSNPNLYWYRQAAGRGLQLLFYSVGIGQISSEVPQNLSASRPQDRQFILSSKKLLLSDSGFYLCAWARGANEKLFFGSGTQLSVL.

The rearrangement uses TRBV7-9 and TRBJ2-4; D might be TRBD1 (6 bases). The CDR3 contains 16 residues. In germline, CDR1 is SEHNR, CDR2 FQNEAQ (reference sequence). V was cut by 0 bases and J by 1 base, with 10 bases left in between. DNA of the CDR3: TGTGCCAGCAGCTTAGCGGCAGGGGAGGCCAAAAACATTCAGTACTTC. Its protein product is CASSLAAGEAKNIQYF.